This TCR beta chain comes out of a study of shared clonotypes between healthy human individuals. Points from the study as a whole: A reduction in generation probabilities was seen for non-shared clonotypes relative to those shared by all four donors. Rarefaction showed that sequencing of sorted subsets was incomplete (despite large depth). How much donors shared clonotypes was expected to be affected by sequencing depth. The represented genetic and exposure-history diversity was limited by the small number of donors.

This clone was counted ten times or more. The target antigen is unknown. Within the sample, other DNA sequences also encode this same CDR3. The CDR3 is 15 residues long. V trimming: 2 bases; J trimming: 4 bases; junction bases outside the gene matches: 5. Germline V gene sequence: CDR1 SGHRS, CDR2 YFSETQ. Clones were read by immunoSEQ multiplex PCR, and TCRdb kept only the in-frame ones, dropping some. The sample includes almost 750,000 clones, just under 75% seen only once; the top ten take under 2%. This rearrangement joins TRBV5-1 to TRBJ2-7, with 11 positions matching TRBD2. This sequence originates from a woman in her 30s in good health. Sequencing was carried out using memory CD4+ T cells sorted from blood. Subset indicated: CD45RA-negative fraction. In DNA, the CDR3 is TGCGCCAGCAGCTTAGGACTAGCGGGCGCTTACGAGCAGTACTTC. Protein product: CASSLGLAGAYEQYF. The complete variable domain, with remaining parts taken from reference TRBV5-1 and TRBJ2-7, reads KAGVTQTPRYLIKTRGQQVTLSCSPISGHRSVSWYQQTPGQGLQFLFEYFSETQRNKGNFPGRFSGRQFSNSRSEMNVSTLELGDSALYLCASSLGLAGAYEQYFGPGTRLTVT.